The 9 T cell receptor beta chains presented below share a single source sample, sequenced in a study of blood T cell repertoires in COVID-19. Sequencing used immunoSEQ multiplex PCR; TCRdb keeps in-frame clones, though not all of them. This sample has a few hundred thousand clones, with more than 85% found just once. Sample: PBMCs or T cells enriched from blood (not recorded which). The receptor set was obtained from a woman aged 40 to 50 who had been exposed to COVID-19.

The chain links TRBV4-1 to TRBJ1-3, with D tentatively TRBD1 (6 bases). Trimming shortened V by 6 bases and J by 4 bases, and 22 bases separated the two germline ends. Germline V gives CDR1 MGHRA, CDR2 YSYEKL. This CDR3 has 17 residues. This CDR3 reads CASRYELRGAWGNTIYF. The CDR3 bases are TGCGCCAGCAGATACGAACTCCGGGGGGCGTGGGGAAACACCATATATTTT.

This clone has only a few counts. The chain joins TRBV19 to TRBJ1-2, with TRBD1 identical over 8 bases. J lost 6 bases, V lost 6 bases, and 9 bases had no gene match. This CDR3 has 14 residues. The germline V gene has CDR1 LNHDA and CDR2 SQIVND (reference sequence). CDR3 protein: CASRLQGQADGYTF. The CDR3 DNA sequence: TGTGCCAGTAGACTCCAGGGACAGGCCGATGGCTACACCTTC.

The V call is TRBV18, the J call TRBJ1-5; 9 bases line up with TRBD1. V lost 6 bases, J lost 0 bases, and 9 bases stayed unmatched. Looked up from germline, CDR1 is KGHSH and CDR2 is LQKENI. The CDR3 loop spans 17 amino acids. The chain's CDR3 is CASSATQGADSNQPQHF. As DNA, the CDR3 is TGTGCCAGCTCGGCTACACAGGGGGCCGATAGCAATCAGCCCCAGCATTTT.

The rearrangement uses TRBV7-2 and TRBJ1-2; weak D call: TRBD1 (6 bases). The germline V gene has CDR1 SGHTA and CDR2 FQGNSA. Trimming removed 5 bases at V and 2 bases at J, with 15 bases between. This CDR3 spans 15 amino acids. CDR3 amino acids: CASSRDPGHNYGYTF. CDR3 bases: TGTGCCAGCAGCCGCGATCCGGGACACAACTATGGCTACACCTTC.

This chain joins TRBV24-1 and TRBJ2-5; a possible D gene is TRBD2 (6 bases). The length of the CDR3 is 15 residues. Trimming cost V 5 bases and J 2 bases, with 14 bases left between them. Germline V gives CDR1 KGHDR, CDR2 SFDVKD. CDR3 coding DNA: TGTGCCACCAGTGGTCCAGCGGGCCTACAAGAGACCCAGTACTTC. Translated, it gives CATSGPAGLQETQYF.

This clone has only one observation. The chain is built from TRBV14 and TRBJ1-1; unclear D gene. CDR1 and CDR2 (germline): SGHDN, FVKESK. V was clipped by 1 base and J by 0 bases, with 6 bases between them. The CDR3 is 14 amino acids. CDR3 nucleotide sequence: TGTGCCAGCAGCCAAGTGTTATTGAACACTGAAGCTTTCTTT. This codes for CASSQVLLNTEAFF.

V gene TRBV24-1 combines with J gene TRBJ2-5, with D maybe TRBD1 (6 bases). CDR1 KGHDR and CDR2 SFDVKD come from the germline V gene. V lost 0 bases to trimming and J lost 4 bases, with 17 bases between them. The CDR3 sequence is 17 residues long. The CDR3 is CATSDLQRGGGRETQYF. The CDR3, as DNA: TGTGCCACCAGTGATTTGCAACGGGGTGGGGGCAGAGAGACCCAGTACTTC.

CDR3: CASSQRDRAVNTEAFF. The CDR3 coding sequence is TGTGCCAGCAGCCAACGGGACAGGGCTGTGAACACTGAAGCTTTCTTT. The V call is TRBV3-1 (or the pseudogene TRBV3-2), the J call TRBJ1-1; 9 bases line up with TRBD1. Germline V CDR1 and CDR2: LGHDT, YNNKEL (reference sequence). This CDR3 contains 16 residues. Trimming removed 2 bases from V and 0 bases from J; junction bases left unmatched: 4.

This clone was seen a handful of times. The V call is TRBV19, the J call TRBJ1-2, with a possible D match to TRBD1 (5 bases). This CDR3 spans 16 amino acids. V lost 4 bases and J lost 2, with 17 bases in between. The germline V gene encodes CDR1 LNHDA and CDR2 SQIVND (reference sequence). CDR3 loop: CASSTTVQAGNYGYTF. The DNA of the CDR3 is TGTGCCAGTAGTACAACTGTTCAAGCAGGGAACTATGGCTACACCTTC.